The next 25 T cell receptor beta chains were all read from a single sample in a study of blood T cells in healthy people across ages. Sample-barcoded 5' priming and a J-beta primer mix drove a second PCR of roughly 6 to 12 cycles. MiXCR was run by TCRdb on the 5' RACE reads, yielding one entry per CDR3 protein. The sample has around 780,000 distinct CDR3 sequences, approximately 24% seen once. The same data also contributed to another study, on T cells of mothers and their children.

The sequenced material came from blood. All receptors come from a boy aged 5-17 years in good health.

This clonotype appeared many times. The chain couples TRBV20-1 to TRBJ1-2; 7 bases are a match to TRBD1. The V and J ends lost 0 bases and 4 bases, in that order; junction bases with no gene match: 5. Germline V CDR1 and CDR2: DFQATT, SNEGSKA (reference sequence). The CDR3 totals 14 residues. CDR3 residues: CSARDHRGAYGYTF. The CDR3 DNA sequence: TGCAGTGCTAGAGATCACAGGGGCGCCTATGGCTACACCTTC.

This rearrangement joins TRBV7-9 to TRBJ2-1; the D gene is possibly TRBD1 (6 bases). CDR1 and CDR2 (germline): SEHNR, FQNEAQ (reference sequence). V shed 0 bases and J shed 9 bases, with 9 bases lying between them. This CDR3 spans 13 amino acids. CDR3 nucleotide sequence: TGTGCCAGCAGCTTAGCCCCGGACAGTGAGCAGTTCTTC. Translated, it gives CASSLAPDSEQFF.

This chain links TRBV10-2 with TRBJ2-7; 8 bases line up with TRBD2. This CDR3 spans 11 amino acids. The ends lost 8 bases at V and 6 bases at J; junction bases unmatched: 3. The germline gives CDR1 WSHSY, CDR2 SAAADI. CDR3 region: CASRGGLEQYF. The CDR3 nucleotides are TGCGCCAGCCGGGGGGGGCTCGAGCAGTACTTC.

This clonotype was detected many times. This chain's CDR3 is CASSVQETQYF. CDR3 bases: TGCGCCAGCAGCGTCCAAGAGACCCAGTACTTC. The rearrangement links TRBV5-1 to TRBJ2-5; no reliable D call. The length of the CDR3 is 11 residues. Trimming took 4 bases from V and 1 from J, leaving 2 bases between them. Germline V gene data show CDR1 as SGHRS and CDR2 as YFSETQ.

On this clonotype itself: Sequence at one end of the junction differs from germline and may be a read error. CDR3 coding DNA: TGCAGCGTTGGGGTCCCGAACACCGGGGCGCTGTTTTTT. Translating gives CSVGVPNTGALFF. The chain employs TRBV29-1 and TRBJ2-2; either TRBD1 or TRBD2 may fit D (5 bases each). The germline CDR1 and CDR2 sequences are SQVTM and ANQGSEA. The CDR3 is 13 amino acids.

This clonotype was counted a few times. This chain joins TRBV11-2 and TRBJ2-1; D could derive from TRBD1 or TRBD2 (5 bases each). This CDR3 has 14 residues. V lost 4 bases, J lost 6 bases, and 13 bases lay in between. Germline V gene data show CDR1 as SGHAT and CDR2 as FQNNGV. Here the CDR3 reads CASSSPGPSNEQFF. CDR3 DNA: TGTGCCAGCAGCTCACCGGGACCAAGCAATGAGCAGTTCTTC.

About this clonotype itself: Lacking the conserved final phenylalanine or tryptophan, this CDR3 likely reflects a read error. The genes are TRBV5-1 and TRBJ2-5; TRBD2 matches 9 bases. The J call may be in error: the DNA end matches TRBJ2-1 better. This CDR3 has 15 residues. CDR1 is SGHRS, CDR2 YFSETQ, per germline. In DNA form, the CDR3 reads TGCGCCAGCAGCTTCCCGGGACTAGCAGCCAATGAGCAGTTCCTC. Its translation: CASSFPGLAANEQFL.

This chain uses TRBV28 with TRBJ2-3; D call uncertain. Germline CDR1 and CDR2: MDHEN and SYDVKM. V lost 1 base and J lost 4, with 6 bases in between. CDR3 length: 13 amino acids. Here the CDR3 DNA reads TGTGCCAGCAGTTTATCCTACCCAGATACGCAGTATTTT. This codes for CASSLSYPDTQYF.

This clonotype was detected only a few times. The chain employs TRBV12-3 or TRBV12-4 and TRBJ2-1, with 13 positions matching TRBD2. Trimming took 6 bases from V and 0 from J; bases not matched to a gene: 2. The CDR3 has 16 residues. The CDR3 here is CASRTSGGDSYNEQFF. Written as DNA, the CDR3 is TGTGCCAGCAGAACTAGCGGGGGGGACTCCTACAATGAGCAGTTCTTC.

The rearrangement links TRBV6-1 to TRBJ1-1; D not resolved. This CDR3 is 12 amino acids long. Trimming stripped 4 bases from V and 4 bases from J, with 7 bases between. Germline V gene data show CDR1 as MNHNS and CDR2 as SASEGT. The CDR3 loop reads CASSVGVTEAFF. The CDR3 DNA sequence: TGTGCCAGCAGTGTGGGAGTCACTGAAGCTTTCTTT.

The DNA for the CDR3 is TGTGCCACCACCGAGGGAGCCCACGAGCAGTACTTC. Its protein product is CATTEGAHEQYF. The rearrangement links TRBV10-3 to TRBJ2-7; D may be TRBD2 (5 bases). CDR1 and CDR2 from the germline V gene are ENHRY and SYGVKD. V lost 10 bases and J 5 bases, leaving 15 bases between the germline ends. The CDR3 is 12 residues long.

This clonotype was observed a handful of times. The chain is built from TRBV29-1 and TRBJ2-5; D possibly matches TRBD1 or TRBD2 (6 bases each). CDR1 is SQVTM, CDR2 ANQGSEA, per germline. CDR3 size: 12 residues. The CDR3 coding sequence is TGCAGTCTAGGGGGGCTCCAAGAGACCCAGTACTTC. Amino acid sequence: CSLGGLQETQYF.

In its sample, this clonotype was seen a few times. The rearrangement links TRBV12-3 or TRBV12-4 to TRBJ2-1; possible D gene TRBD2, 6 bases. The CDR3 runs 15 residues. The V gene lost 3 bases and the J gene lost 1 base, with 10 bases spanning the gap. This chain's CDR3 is CASSFLSGSYNEQFF. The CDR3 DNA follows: TGTGCCAGCAGTTTCCTTAGCGGTTCCTACAATGAGCAGTTCTTC.

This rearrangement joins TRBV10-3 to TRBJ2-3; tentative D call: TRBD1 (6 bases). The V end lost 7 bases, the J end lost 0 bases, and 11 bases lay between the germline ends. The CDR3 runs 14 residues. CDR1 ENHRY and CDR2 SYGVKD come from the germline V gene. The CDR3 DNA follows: TGTGCCATCACCGCAGGGGCTAGCACAGATACGCAGTATTTT. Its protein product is CAITAGASTDTQYF.

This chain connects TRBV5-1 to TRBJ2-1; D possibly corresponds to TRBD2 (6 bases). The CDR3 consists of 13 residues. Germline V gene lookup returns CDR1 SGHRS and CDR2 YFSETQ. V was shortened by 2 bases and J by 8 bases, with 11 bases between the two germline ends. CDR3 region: CASSFSGDHEQFF. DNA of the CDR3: TGCGCCAGCAGCTTTTCGGGGGACCATGAGCAGTTCTTC.

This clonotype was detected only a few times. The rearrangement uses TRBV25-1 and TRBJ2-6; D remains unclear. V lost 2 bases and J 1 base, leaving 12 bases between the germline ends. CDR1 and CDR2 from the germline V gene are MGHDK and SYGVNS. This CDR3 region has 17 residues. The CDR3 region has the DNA TGTGCCAGCAGTGAAGACGTAACACTTTCTGGGGCCAACGTCCTGACTTTC. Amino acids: CASSEDVTLSGANVLTF. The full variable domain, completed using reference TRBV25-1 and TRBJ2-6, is EADIYQTPRYLVIGTGKKITLECSQTMGHDKMYWYQQDPGMELHLIHYSYGVNSTEKGDLSSESTVSRIRTEHFPLTLESARPSHTSQYLCASSEDVTLSGANVLTFGAGSRLTVL.

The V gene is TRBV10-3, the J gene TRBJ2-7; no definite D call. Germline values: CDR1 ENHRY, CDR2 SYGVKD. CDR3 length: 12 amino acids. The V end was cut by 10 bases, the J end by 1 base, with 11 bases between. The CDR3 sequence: CATQDGSYEQYF. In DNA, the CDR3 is TGTGCCACCCAGGACGGGTCCTACGAGCAGTACTTC.

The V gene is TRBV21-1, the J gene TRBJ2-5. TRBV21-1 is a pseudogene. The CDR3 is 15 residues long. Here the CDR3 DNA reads TGTGCCAGCAGCAAAGTTGGACGGATCCAAGAGACCCAGCACTTC. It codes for CASSKVGRIQETQHF.

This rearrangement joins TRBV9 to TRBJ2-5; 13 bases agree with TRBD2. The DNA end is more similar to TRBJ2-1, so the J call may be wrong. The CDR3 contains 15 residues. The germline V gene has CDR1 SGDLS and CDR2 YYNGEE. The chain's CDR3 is CASSVEGLAGYEQFF. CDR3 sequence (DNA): TGTGCCAGCAGCGTAGAGGGACTAGCGGGGTACGAGCAGTTCTTC.

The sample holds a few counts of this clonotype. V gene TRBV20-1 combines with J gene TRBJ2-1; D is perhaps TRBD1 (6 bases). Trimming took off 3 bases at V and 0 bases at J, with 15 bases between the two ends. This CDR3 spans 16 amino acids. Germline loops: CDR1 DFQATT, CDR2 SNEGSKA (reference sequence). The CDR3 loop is CSASARTANSYNEQFF. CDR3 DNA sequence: TGCAGTGCTAGTGCGCGGACAGCCAACTCCTACAATGAGCAGTTCTTC.

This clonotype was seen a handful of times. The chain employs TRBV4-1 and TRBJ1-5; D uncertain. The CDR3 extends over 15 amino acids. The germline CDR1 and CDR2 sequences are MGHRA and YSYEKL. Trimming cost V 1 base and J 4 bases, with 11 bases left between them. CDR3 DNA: TGCGCCAGCAGCCAAGTAGGGAGAGGGAATCAGCCCCAGCATTTT. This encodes CASSQVGRGNQPQHF.

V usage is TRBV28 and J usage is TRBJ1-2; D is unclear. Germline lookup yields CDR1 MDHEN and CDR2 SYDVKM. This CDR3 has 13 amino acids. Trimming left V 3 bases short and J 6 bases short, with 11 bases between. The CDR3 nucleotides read TGTGCCAGCAGTTTGAGCCCTTTACATGGCTACACCTTC. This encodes CASSLSPLHGYTF.

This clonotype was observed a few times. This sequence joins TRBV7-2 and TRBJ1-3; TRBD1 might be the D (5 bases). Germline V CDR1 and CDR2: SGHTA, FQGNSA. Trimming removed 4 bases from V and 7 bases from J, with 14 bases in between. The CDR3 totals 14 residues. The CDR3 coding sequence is TGTGCCAGCAGCTCCCGAATTGGGGGGAACACCATATATTTT. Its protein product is CASSSRIGGNTIYF.

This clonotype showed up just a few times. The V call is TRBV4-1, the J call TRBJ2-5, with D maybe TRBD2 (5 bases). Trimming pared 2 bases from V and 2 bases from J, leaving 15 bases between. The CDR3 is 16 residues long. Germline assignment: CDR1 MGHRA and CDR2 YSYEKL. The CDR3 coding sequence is TGCGCCAGCAGCCAAAACAGAGGGAATGGGCAAGAGACCCAGTACTTC. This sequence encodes CASSQNRGNGQETQYF.

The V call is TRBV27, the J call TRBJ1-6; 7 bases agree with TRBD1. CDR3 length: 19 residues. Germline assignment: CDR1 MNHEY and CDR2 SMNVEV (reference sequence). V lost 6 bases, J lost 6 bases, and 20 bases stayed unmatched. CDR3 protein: CASSREVRGIALGNSPLHF. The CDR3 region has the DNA TGTGCCAGCAGCAGGGAGGTCAGGGGGATCGCTTTGGGTAATTCACCCCTCCACTTT.